These T cell receptor beta chains were read from a single sample in a study of cytomegalovirus exposure and HLA in healthy donors. Sequenced by immunoSEQ multiplex PCR; TCRdb stores in-frame clones only, minus some. The repertoire includes 72,000 or so clones, roughly four fifths of them detected once, and approximately 7.8% sits in the top ten. The sample taken for sequencing was PBMCs. The receptors were sampled from a woman in her 30s in good health and CMV-seropositive. CDR3s include the opening cysteine and the closing phenylalanine or tryptophan. The order of the fields is clone size, V gene, D gene, J gene, CDR3 DNA, CDR3 protein. A D gene is named only where the DNA matches it firmly. A clone size is listed for some rows: how often the clone was seen (once, few, many), or a class if it is expanded.

clone size: once; V gene: TRBV5-4; D gene: TRBD1; J gene: TRBJ2-4; CDR3 DNA: TGTGCCAGCAGCTTATGGGGACAGGCGACTCAGTACTTC; CDR3 protein: CASSLWGQATQYF
clone size: NA; V gene: TRBV7-3; D gene: TRBD2; J gene: TRBJ2-3; CDR3 DNA: TGTGCCAGCAGCTTAGCGGGAGGTACAGATACGCAGTATTTT; CDR3 protein: CASSLAGGTDTQYF
clone size: NA; V gene: TRBV4-2; D gene: NA; J gene: TRBJ1-2; CDR3 DNA: TGTGCCAGCAGCCAAGGGGTGAGGGTTTATGGCTACACCTTC; CDR3 protein: CASSQGVRVYGYTF
clone size: NA; V gene: TRBV7-2; D gene: NA; J gene: TRBJ2-7; CDR3 DNA: TGTGCCAGCAGTCCAAGCGGTCTTCACTCCTACGAGCAGTACTTC; CDR3 protein: CASSPSGLHSYEQYF
clone size: NA; V gene: TRBV18; D gene: NA; J gene: TRBJ2-2; CDR3 DNA: TGTGCCAGCTCACCACTGGGCAAGGCCGGGGAGCTGTTTTTT; CDR3 protein: CASSPLGKAGELFF
clone size: NA; V gene: TRBV6-5; D gene: TRBD1; J gene: TRBJ1-2; CDR3 DNA: TGTGCCAGCAGTTACTTGGGACAGGGGCATGGCTACACCTTC; CDR3 protein: CASSYLGQGHGYTF
clone size: NA; V gene: TRBV6-1; D gene: NA; J gene: TRBJ2-7; CDR3 DNA: TGTGCCAGCAGTGAAGCGCTATCTGGGGTCGGGAGCTCCTACGAGCAGTACTTC; CDR3 protein: CASSEALSGVGSSYEQYF
clone size: NA; V gene: TRBV5-4; D gene: TRBD1; J gene: TRBJ1-2; CDR3 DNA: TGTGCCAGCAGCTCGTACGTTGACAGGGACTATGGCTACACCTTC; CDR3 protein: CASSSYVDRDYGYTF
clone size: NA; V gene: TRBV9; D gene: TRBD2; J gene: TRBJ2-7; CDR3 DNA: TGTGCCAGCAGCTCTCTTCCCGGCGGGGGCTACGAGCAGTACTTC; CDR3 protein: CASSSLPGGGYEQYF
clone size: NA; V gene: TRBV28; D gene: NA; J gene: TRBJ1-5; CDR3 DNA: TGTGCCAGCAGTTCGCAGTATAGCAATCAGCCCCAGCATTTT; CDR3 protein: CASSSQYSNQPQHF
clone size: NA; V gene: TRBV6-1; D gene: NA; J gene: TRBJ2-2; CDR3 DNA: TGTGCCAGCAGTGAAAGGAAGGCTAGCAGCACCGGGGAGCTGTTTTTT; CDR3 protein: CASSERKASSTGELFF
clone size: NA; V gene: TRBV27; D gene: NA; J gene: TRBJ2-1; CDR3 DNA: TGTGCCAGCAGTTTAGTCGGGGGGCAATACAATGAGCAGTTCTTC; CDR3 protein: CASSLVGGQYNEQFF
clone size: few; V gene: TRBV5-1; D gene: NA; J gene: TRBJ2-7; CDR3 DNA: TGCGCCAGCAGCCCCGGGGACACCTACCTTGGGGAGCAGTACTTC; CDR3 protein: CASSPGDTYLGEQYF
clone size: NA; V gene: TRBV11-3; D gene: NA; J gene: TRBJ2-1; CDR3 DNA: TGTGCCAGCAGCCCCGGACAAGACAATGAGCAGTTCTTC; CDR3 protein: CASSPGQDNEQFF
clone size: once; V gene: TRBV11-3; D gene: TRBD2; J gene: TRBJ2-3; CDR3 DNA: TGTGCCAGCAGCTTAGATGGCGGGAGCCCCACAGATACGCAGTATTTT; CDR3 protein: CASSLDGGSPTDTQYF
clone size: NA; V gene: TRBV7-9; D gene: NA; J gene: TRBJ2-5; CDR3 DNA: TGTGCCAGCAGCTTAACGGTATTCGGGCTAGCGGAGACCCAGTACTTC; CDR3 protein: CASSLTVFGLAETQYF
clone size: NA; V gene: TRBV4-2; D gene: NA; J gene: TRBJ2-2; CDR3 DNA: TGTGCCAGCAGCCTCGGGAGATCGGCCGGGGAGCTGTTTTTT; CDR3 protein: CASSLGRSAGELFF
clone size: NA; V gene: TRBV6-5; D gene: TRBD1; J gene: TRBJ1-2; CDR3 DNA: TGTGCCAGCAGTAGACCCGGGACAGAGCGTGGCTACACCTTC; CDR3 protein: CASSRPGTERGYTF
clone size: NA; V gene: TRBV30; D gene: NA; J gene: TRBJ1-5; CDR3 DNA: TGTGCCTGGAGTGTGCAGGCCTTTAGCAATCAGCCCCAGCATTTT; CDR3 protein: CAWSVQAFSNQPQHF
clone size: NA; V gene: TRBV6-5; D gene: TRBD1; J gene: TRBJ2-1; CDR3 DNA: TGTGCCAGCAACCGACAGGGGGCGTCTAATGAGCAGTTCTTC; CDR3 protein: CASNRQGASNEQFF